Below are 26 T cell receptor beta chains sequenced from a single sample in a study of OX40 agonist ivuxolimab in advanced cancers. TCRdb keeps only in-frame clones here, not all; method: immunoSEQ multiplex PCR. The table has 77,000 or so clones, roughly 89% seen once. The specimen was CD4+ or CD8+ T cells sorted from blood, collected in a trial of the OX40 agonist ivuxolimab. The receptors were sampled from an adult with an advanced solid tumor such as melanoma, head and neck, liver or kidney cancer.

This clone was detected only a few times. V gene TRBV5-6 combines with J gene TRBJ2-7; TRBD1 matches 9 bases. CDR3 length: 15 residues. The trim removed 2 bases at V and 6 bases at J, leaving 9 bases unmatched. Germline CDR1 SGHDT, CDR2 YYEEEE. As DNA, the CDR3 is TGTGCCAGCAGCTTTCTGGGGACAGGGTCGCGCGAGCAGTACTTC. Its translation: CASSFLGTGSREQYF.

In its sample, this clone was seen a few times. J is TRBJ2-7 and V is TRBV7-8, with 9 bases fitting TRBD2. V dropped 5 bases and J dropped 2; count of bases not matched to a gene: 16. This CDR3 has 18 residues. Germline CDR1 SGHVS, CDR2 FQNEAQ. The CDR3 here is CASSLPLRLAGPTYEQYF. The CDR3 DNA is TGTGCCAGCAGCCTACCCCTGAGGCTAGCGGGACCAACCTACGAGCAGTACTTC. The whole variable domain, filled in from reference TRBV7-8 and TRBJ2-7, reads GAGVSQSPRYKVAKRGQDVALRCDPISGHVSLFWYQQALGQGPEFLTYFQNEAQLDKSGLPSDRFFAERPEGSVSTLKIQRTQQEDSAVYLCASSLPLRLAGPTYEQYFGPGTRLTVT.

The chain employs TRBV28 and TRBJ2-7; perhaps TRBD1 as D (6 bases). Germline lookup yields CDR1 MDHEN and CDR2 SYDVKM. This CDR3 is 14 amino acids long. The V end was cut by 5 bases, the J end by 4 bases, with 15 bases between. The CDR3 DNA follows: TGTGCCAGCAGTCGAGTCAGGGGACCGTACGAGCAGTACTTC. This translates into CASSRVRGPYEQYF.

The genes are TRBV18 and TRBJ2-1; maybe TRBD2 (6 bases). CDR1 and CDR2 from the germline V gene are KGHSH and LQKENI. Trimming pared 3 bases from V and 1 base from J, leaving 16 bases between. The CDR3 covers 17 residues. CDR3 coding DNA: TGTGCCAGCTCACCCCCTCGACTAGGCAGGTCCTACAATGAGCAGTTCTTC. Amino acids: CASSPPRLGRSYNEQFF. The whole variable domain, filled in from reference TRBV18 and TRBJ2-1, reads NAGVMQNPRHLVRRRGQEARLRCSPMKGHSHVYWYRQLPEEGLKFMVYLQKENIIDESGMPKERFSAEFPKEGPSILRIQQVVRGDSAAYFCASSPPRLGRSYNEQFFGPGTRLTVL.

The chain joins TRBV9 to TRBJ2-7; 7 nucleotides align to TRBD2. The ends lost 4 bases at V and 3 bases at J; junction bases unmatched: 10. CDR1 is SGDLS, CDR2 YYNGEE, per germline. This CDR3 comprises 15 residues. Here the CDR3 DNA reads TGTGCCAGCAGCCCCCGACTAGCCAACCTCTACGAGCAGTACTTC. As protein: CASSPRLANLYEQYF.

This chain uses TRBV10-3 with TRBJ1-3; 8 nucleotides match TRBD1. V was pared by 2 bases and J by 0 bases, with 6 bases of the junction left unmatched. CDR3 length: 17 residues. Germline-derived CDR1 and CDR2 are ENHRY and SYGVKD. CDR3 nucleotide sequence: TGTGCCATCAGTGAGGACAGGGGACGATCCTCTGGAAACACCATATATTTT. Residues: CAISEDRGRSSGNTIYF.

Only one count was recorded for this clone. The V call is TRBV27, the J call TRBJ2-1; a weak D match, TRBD1 (5 bases). V was cut by 2 bases and J by 5 bases, with 10 bases left in between. Germline lookup yields CDR1 MNHEY and CDR2 SMNVEV (reference sequence). The CDR3 length is 14 residues. The CDR3 here is CASSLRGPHNEQFF. CDR3 in DNA: TGTGCCAGCAGTTTAAGGGGTCCCCACAATGAGCAGTTCTTC.

The chain couples TRBV28 to TRBJ2-7; maybe TRBD2 (5 bases). The CDR3 extends over 15 amino acids. With 7 bases removed from V and 1 base from J, the gap between germline ends came to 17 bases. From germline, CDR1 is MDHEN and CDR2 SYDVKM. CDR3 sequence (DNA): TGTGCCAGCACCTTCGCCCGGGGTGGTTCCTACGAGCAGTACTTC. Residues: CASTFARGGSYEQYF.

The chain carries TRBV5-1 and TRBJ2-7; 8 bases match TRBD1. This CDR3 region has 14 residues. Looked up from germline, CDR1 is SGHRS and CDR2 is YFSETQ. V lost 4 bases to trimming and J lost 5 bases; unmatched junction nucleotides: 8. CDR3 amino acids: CASSQQGAGNEQYF. The DNA of the CDR3 is TGCGCCAGCAGCCAGCAGGGGGCAGGCAACGAGCAGTACTTC. Combining the CDR3 with reference TRBV5-1 and TRBJ2-7 gives the whole variable domain KAGVTQTPRYLIKTRGQQVTLSCSPISGHRSVSWYQQTPGQGLQFLFEYFSETQRNKGNFPGRFSGRQFSNSRSEMNVSTLELGDSALYLCASSQQGAGNEQYFGPGTRLTVT.

This clone was seen a few times. The V gene is TRBV6-5, the J gene TRBJ2-7; D might be TRBD1 (5 bases). The CDR3 is 12 residues long. Germline V gene sequence: CDR1 MNHEY, CDR2 SVGAGI. The V and J ends lost 9 bases and 0 bases respectively, with 9 bases between them. Written as DNA, the CDR3 is TGTGCCAGTGGGGCATTCTCCTACGAGCAGTACTTC. The encoded protein is CASGAFSYEQYF.

The gene calls are TRBV5-8 and TRBJ2-3; TRBD1 might be the D (6 bases). The V end was cut by 4 bases, the J end by 4 bases, with 16 bases between. The CDR3 totals 15 residues. Germline V gene lookup returns CDR1 SGHTS and CDR2 YDEGEE. In DNA, the CDR3 is TGTGCCAGCAGCGCCCAGGGGACCGCCGCAGATACGCAGTATTTT. As protein: CASSAQGTAADTQYF.

This chain links TRBV2 with TRBJ2-5, with TRBD2 matching over 12 bases. The CDR3 spans 17 residues. V trimming: 6 bases; J trimming: 5 bases; junction bases outside the gene matches: 13. Germline CDR1 SNHLY, CDR2 FYNNEI. Here the CDR3 DNA reads TGTGCCAGCAGCCGACTAGCGGGAGATTGGCTAGGGGAGACCCAGTACTTC. This codes for CASSRLAGDWLGETQYF.

The chain recombines TRBV7-3 with TRBJ2-5; D gene unclear. The CDR3 runs 13 residues. CDR1 is SGHTA, CDR2 FQGTGA, per germline. The ends were cut back, 5 bases at V and 5 bases at J, with 12 bases in the middle. The CDR3 nucleotides are TGTGCCAGCAGCGCCCAGCTAGGCGAGACCCAGTACTTC. Amino acids: CASSAQLGETQYF.

The gene calls are TRBV6-6 and TRBJ2-7, with 14 bases matching TRBD2. Trimming at V came to 2 bases and at J to 7 bases, leaving 4 bases not matched to a gene. The germline V gene has CDR1 MNHNY and CDR2 SVGAGI (reference sequence). CDR3 length equals 15 residues. The CDR3 coding sequence is TGTGCCAGCAGTTACGGGACTAGCGGGAGTAGAGAGCAGTACTTC. Amino acid sequence: CASSYGTSGSREQYF.

The chain couples TRBV5-4 to TRBJ1-2; unclear D gene. CDR3 length: 14 amino acids. The germline V gene has CDR1 SGHNT and CDR2 YYREEE (reference sequence). Trimming took 4 bases from V and 3 from J, leaving 13 bases between them. CDR3 in DNA: TGTGCCAGCAGCCGAACCCTAGAGGACTATGGCTACACCTTC. This gives the protein CASSRTLEDYGYTF. Together with reference TRBV5-4 and TRBJ1-2, the CDR3 gives the full variable domain: ETGVTQSPTHLIKTRGQQVTLRCSSQSGHNTVSWYQQALGQGPQFIFQYYREEENGRGNFPPRFSGLQFPNYSSELNVNALELDDSALYLCASSRTLEDYGYTFGSGTRLTVV.

The chain joins TRBV7-8 to TRBJ2-7; 9 nucleotides line up with TRBD1. CDR3 length: 14 amino acids. The junction had 4 bases not matched to a gene; V was cut back by 1 base and J by 6 bases. Germline V gives CDR1 SGHVS, CDR2 FQNEAQ. The CDR3 region is CASSLEGQGGEQYF. CDR3 bases: TGTGCCAGCAGCTTAGAGGGACAGGGAGGCGAGCAGTACTTC. Drawing the rest from reference TRBV7-8 and TRBJ2-7, the complete variable domain is GAGVSQSPRYKVAKRGQDVALRCDPISGHVSLFWYQQALGQGPEFLTYFQNEAQLDKSGLPSDRFFAERPEGSVSTLKIQRTQQEDSAVYLCASSLEGQGGEQYFGPGTRLTVT.

CDR3 amino acids: CASSLMTGGTEAFF. Here the CDR3 DNA reads TGTGCCAGCAGCTTAATGACAGGAGGCACTGAAGCTTTCTTT. The chain has TRBV7-9 and TRBJ1-1; D might be TRBD1 (6 bases). V lost 2 bases to trimming and J lost 4 bases, with 11 bases between them. CDR1 is SEHNR, CDR2 FQNEAQ, per germline (reference sequence). The CDR3 sequence is 14 residues long. Supplemented by reference TRBV7-9 and TRBJ1-1, the full variable domain reads DTGVSQNPRHKITKRGQNVTFRCDPISEHNRLYWYRQTLGQGPEFLTYFQNEAQLEKSRLLSDRFSAERPKGSFSTLEIQRTEQGDSAMYLCASSLMTGGTEAFFGQGTRLTVV.

The chain recombines TRBV5-1 with TRBJ2-1, with a possible D match to TRBD1 (5 bases). V lost 4 bases to trimming and J lost 3 bases, with 17 bases between them. The CDR3 spans 16 residues. Germline lookup yields CDR1 SGHRS and CDR2 YFSETQ. Written as DNA, the CDR3 is TGCGCCAGCAGCCGTAACGCAAGGGGCGGCTACAATGAGCAGTTCTTC. Residues: CASSRNARGGYNEQFF.

This rearrangement joins TRBV20-1 to TRBJ2-5; tentatively, D is TRBD1 (6 bases). This CDR3 is built from 11 residues. Germline V gene sequence: CDR1 DFQATT, CDR2 SNEGSKA (reference sequence). V lost 7 bases and J 11 bases, leaving 17 bases between the germline ends. The CDR3 reads CSGRPRDKQYF. CDR3 nucleotide sequence: TGCAGTGGCCGACCCCGGGACAAGCAGTACTTC.

The chain uses TRBV7-3 and TRBJ2-1, with D tentatively TRBD2 (6 bases). The CDR3 is made up of 13 amino acids. From germline, CDR1 is SGHTA and CDR2 FQGTGA. Trimming shortened V by 5 bases and J by 4 bases, and 9 bases separated the two germline ends. Here the CDR3 reads CASSPRGYNEQFF. Here the CDR3 DNA reads TGTGCCAGCAGCCCCCGGGGGTACAATGAGCAGTTCTTC. Filled out from reference TRBV7-3 and TRBJ2-1, the complete variable domain reads GAGVSQTPSNKVTEKGKYVELRCDPISGHTALYWYRQSLGQGPEFLIYFQGTGAADDSGLPNDRFFAVRPEGSVSTLKIQRTERGDSAVYLCASSPRGYNEQFFGPGTRLTVL.

A single count supports this clone. V gene TRBV5-1 combines with J gene TRBJ1-6; TRBD1 might be the D (6 bases). Germline V gives CDR1 SGHRS, CDR2 YFSETQ. The V end was cut by 7 bases, the J end by 9 bases, with 23 bases between. The CDR3 is 16 amino acids. CDR3 residues: CASSRGEQGITSPLHF. The DNA for the CDR3 is TGCGCCAGCTCAAGGGGAGAACAGGGTATTACTTCACCCCTCCACTTT.

The table lists this clone with a count of one. This chain uses TRBV11-2 with TRBJ1-4; D is perhaps TRBD1 (6 bases). Trimming shortened V by 5 bases and J by 10 bases, and 20 bases separated the two germline ends. The CDR3 extends over 15 amino acids. Germline values: CDR1 SGHAT, CDR2 FQNNGV. DNA for the CDR3: TGTGCCAGCAGCGCCCAGACAGGAGGAGCTAGAAAACTGTTTTTT. It specifies CASSAQTGGARKLFF.

The chain combines TRBV28 with TRBJ1-2, with 11 bases lining up with TRBD1. The CDR3 is 14 residues long. The trim removed 7 bases at V and 6 bases at J, leaving 7 bases unmatched. Germline V lookup: CDR1 MDHEN, CDR2 SYDVKM. The CDR3 region has the DNA TGTGCCAGCATCAAACGGGACAGGGGGGATGGCTACACCTTC. This gives the protein CASIKRDRGDGYTF.

This chain connects TRBV14 to TRBJ2-7, with D hard to call. The CDR3 contains 17 residues. Per germline, CDR1 SGHDN and CDR2 FVKESK. Trimming removed 0 bases from V and 5 bases from J, with 20 bases in between. In DNA, the CDR3 is TGTGCCAGCAGCCAAGATCCTCGGACGGCGGCCTTGGACGAGCAGTACTTC. Its protein product is CASSQDPRTAALDEQYF. The full variable domain, completed using reference TRBV14 and TRBJ2-7, is EAGVTQFPSHSVIEKGQTVTLRCDPISGHDNLYWYRRVMGKEIKFLLHFVKESKQDESGMPNNRFLAERTGGTYSTLKVQPAELEDSGVYFCASSQDPRTAALDEQYFGPGTRLTVT.

V and J are TRBV7-6 and TRBJ1-6, with 8 bases lining up with TRBD1. CDR1 is SGHVS, CDR2 FNYEAQ, per germline. The V and J ends lost 0 bases and 10 bases, in that order; junction bases with no gene match: 8. The CDR3 totals 16 residues. The DNA of the CDR3 is TGTGCCAGCAGCTTAGCCCCGACAGGGGAACACTCACCCCTCCACTTT. It translates to CASSLAPTGEHSPLHF.

J is TRBJ1-1 and V is TRBV6-5; D unclear. The CDR3 spans 15 residues. V was trimmed by 3 bases and J by 2 bases, leaving 13 bases between them. The germline V gene has CDR1 MNHEY and CDR2 SVGAGI. The CDR3 DNA reads as TGTGCCAGCAGTTATTCTCCCGTCATAAACACTGAAGCTTTCTTT. As protein: CASSYSPVINTEAFF.